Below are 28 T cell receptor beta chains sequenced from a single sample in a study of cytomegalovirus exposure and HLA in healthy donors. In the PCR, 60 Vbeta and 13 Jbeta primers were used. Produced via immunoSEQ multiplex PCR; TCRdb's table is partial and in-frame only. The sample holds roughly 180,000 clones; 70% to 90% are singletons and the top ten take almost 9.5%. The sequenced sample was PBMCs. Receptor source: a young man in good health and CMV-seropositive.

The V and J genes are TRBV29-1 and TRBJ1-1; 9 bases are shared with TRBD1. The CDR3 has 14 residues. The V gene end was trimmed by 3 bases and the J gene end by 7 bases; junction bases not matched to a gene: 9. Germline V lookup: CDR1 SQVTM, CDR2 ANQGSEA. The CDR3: CSVENRGRTDEAFF. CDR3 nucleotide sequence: TGCAGCGTTGAGAACAGGGGGCGAACAGATGAAGCTTTCTTT.

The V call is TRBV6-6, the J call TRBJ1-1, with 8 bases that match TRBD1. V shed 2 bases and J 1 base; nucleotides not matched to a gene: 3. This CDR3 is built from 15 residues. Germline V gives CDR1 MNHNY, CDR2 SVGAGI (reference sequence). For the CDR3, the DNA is TGTGCCAGCAGTTACACCGGACAGGGGAACACTGAAGCTTTCTTT. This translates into CASSYTGQGNTEAFF.

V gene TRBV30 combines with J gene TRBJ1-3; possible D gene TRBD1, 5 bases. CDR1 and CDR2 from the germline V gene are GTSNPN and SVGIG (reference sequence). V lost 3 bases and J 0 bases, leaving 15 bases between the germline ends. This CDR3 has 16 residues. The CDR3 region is CAWSLGGPYSGNTIYF. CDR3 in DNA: TGTGCCTGGAGCCTCGGGGGACCCTACTCTGGAAACACCATATATTTT.

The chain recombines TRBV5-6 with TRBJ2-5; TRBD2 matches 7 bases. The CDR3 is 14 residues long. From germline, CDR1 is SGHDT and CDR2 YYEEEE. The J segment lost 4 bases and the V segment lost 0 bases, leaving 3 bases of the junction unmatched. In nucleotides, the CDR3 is TGTGCCAGCAGCTTGGGGGGGGGAGGAGAGACCCAGTACTTC. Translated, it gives CASSLGGGGETQYF.

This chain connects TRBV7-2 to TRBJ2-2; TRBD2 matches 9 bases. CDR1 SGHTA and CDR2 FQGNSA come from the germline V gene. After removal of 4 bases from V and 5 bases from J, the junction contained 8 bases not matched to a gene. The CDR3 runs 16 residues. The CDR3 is CASSSGGTSITGELFF. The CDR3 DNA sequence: TGTGCCAGCAGCTCCGGGGGGACTAGCATAACCGGGGAGCTGTTTTTT.

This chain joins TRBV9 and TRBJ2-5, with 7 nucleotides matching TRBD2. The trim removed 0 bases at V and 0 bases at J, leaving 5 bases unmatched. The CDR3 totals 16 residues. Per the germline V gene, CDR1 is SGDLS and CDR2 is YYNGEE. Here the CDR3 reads CASSVVWGGDQETQYF. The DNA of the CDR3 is TGTGCCAGCAGCGTAGTGTGGGGGGGAGACCAAGAGACCCAGTACTTC.

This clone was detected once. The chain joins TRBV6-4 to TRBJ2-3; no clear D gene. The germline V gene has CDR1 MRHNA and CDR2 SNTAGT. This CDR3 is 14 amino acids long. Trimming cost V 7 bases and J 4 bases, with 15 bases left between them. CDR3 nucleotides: TGTGCCAGCACCGGATTACCCGGGTCAGATACGCAGTATTTT. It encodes CASTGLPGSDTQYF.

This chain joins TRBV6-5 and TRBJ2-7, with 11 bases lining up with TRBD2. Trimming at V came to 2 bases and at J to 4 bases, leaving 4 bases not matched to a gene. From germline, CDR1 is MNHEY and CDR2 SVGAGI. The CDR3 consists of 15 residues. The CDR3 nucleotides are TGTGCCAGCAGTTACGGGGCTAGCGGGGGGTACGAGCAGTACTTC. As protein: CASSYGASGGYEQYF.

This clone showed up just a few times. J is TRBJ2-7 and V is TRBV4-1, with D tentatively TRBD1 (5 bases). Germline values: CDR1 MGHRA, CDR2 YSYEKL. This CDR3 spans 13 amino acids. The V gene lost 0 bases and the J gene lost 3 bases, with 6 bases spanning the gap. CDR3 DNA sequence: TGCGCCAGCAGCCAAGAAAGGGGCTACGAGCAGTACTTC. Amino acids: CASSQERGYEQYF.

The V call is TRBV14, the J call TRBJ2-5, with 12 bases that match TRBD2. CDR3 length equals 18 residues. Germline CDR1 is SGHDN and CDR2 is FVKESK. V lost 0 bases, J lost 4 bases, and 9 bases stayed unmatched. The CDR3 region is CASSQDIFPGLAGETQYF. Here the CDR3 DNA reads TGTGCCAGCAGCCAAGATATTTTTCCGGGACTAGCGGGAGAGACCCAGTACTTC. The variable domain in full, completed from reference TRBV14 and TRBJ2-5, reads EAGVTQFPSHSVIEKGQTVTLRCDPISGHDNLYWYRRVMGKEIKFLLHFVKESKQDESGMPNNRFLAERTGGTYSTLKVQPAELEDSGVYFCASSQDIFPGLAGETQYFGPGTRLLVL.

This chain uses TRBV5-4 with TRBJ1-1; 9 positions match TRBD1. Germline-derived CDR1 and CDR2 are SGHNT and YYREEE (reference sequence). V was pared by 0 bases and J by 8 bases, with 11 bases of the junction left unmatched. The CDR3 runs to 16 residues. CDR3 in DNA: TGTGCCAGCAGCTTGGGGCTGACAGGGGGGAGTGGGGAAGCTTTCTTT. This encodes CASSLGLTGGSGEAFF.

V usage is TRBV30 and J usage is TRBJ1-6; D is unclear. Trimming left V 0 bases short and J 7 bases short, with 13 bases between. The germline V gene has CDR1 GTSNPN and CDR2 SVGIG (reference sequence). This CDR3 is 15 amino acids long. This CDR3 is CAWSVSRGLNSPLHF. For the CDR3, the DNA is TGTGCCTGGAGTGTAAGTCGGGGTTTGAATTCACCCCTCCACTTT.

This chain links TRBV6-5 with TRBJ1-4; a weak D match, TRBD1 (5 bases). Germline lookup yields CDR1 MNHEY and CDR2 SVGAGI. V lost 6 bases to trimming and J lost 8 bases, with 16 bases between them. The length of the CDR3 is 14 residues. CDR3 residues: CASRPQGTQEKLFF. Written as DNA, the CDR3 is TGTGCCAGCAGGCCGCAGGGAACTCAGGAAAAACTGTTTTTT.

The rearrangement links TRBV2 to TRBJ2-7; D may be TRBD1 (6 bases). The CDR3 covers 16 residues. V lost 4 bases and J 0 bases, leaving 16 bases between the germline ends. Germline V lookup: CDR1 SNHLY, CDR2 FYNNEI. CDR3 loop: CASSATKTGYSYEQYF. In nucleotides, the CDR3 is TGTGCCAGCAGTGCAACAAAGACAGGATACTCCTACGAGCAGTACTTC.

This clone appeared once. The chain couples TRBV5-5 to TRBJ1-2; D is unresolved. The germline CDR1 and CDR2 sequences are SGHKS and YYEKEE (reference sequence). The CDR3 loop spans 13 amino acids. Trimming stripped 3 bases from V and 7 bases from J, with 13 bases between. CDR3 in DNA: TGTGCCAGCAGCTCAGACAAACTTATTGGCTACACCTTC. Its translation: CASSSDKLIGYTF.

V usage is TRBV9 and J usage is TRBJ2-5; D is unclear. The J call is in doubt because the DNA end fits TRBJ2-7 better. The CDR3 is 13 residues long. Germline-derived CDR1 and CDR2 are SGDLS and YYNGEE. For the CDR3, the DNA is TGTGCCAGCAGCGTGGGCACCTCCTACGAGCAGTACTTC. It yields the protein CASSVGTSYEQYF.

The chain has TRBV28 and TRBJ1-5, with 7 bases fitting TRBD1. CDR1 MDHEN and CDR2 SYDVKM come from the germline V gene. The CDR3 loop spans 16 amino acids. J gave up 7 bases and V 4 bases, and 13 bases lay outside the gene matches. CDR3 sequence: CASSYILGQAGQPQHF. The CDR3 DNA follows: TGTGCCAGCAGTTACATCCTTGGACAGGCAGGGCAGCCCCAGCATTTT.

CDR3 in amino acids: CASSVNRVGTGELFF. Here the CDR3 DNA reads TGTGCCAGCAGTGTAAACAGGGTGGGCACCGGGGAGCTGTTTTTT. This sequence joins TRBV6-1 and TRBJ2-2; D may be TRBD1 (6 bases). The CDR3 is 15 amino acids. V lost 4 bases, J lost 4 bases, and 13 bases lay in between. Germline V CDR1 and CDR2: MNHNS, SASEGT.

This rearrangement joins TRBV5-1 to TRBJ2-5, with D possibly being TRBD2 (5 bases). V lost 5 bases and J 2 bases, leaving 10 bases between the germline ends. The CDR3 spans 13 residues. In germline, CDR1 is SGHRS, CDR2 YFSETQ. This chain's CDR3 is CASSRRNQETQYF. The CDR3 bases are TGCGCCAGCAGTAGGAGGAATCAAGAGACCCAGTACTTC.

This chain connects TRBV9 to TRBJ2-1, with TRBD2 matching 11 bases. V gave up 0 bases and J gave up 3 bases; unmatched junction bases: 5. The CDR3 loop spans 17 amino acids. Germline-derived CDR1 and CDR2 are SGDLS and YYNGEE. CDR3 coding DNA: TGTGCCAGCAGCGTAGAGGGTAGCGGGGGGGTCTACAATGAGCAGTTCTTC. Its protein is CASSVEGSGGVYNEQFF.

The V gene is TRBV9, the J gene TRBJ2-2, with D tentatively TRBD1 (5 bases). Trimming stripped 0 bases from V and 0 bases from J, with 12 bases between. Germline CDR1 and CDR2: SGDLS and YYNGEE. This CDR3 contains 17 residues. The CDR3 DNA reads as TGTGCCAGCAGCGTAGGACTTGTGACAGCGAACACCGGGGAGCTGTTTTTT. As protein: CASSVGLVTANTGELFF.

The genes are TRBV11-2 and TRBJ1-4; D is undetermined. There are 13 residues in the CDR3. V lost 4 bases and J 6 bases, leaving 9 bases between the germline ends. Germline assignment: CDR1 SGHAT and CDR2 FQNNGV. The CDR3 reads CASSYGLHEKLFF. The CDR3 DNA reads TGTGCCAGCAGCTATGGGCTTCATGAAAAACTGTTTTTT.

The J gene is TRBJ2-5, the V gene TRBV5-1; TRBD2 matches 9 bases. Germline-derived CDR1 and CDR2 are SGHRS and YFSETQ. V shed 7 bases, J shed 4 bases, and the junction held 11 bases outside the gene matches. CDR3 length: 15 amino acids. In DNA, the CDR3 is TGCGCCAGCCGTGCGGGAGGGGGGCCTACAGAGACCCAGTACTTC. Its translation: CASRAGGGPTETQYF.

The CDR3 reads CASSYSAGEGTDTQYF. The CDR3, as DNA: TGTGCCAGCAGTTACTCGGCTGGGGAGGGCACAGATACGCAGTATTTT. This sequence joins TRBV6-5 and TRBJ2-3, with D perhaps TRBD2 (6 bases). CDR1 MNHEY and CDR2 SVGAGI come from the germline V gene. The V end lost 0 bases, the J end lost 1 base, and 11 bases lay between the germline ends. The CDR3 length is 16 residues.

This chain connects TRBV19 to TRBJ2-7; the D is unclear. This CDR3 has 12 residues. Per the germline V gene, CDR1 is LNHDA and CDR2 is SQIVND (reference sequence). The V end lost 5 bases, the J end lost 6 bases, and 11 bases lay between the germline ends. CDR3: CASSLLLSEQYF. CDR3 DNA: TGTGCCAGTAGTTTGCTTCTTAGCGAGCAGTACTTC. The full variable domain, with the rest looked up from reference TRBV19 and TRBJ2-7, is DGGITQSPKYLFRKEGQNVTLSCEQNLNHDAMYWYRQDPGQGLRLIYYSQIVNDFQKGDIAEGYSVSREKKESFPLTVTSAQKNPTAFYLCASSLLLSEQYFGPGTRLTVT.

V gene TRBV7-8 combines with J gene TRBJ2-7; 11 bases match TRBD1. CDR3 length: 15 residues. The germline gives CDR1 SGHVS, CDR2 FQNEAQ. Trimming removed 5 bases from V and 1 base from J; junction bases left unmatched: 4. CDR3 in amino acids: CASSPRDRGSYEQYF. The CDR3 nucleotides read TGTGCCAGCAGCCCCCGGGACAGGGGGTCCTACGAGCAGTACTTC.

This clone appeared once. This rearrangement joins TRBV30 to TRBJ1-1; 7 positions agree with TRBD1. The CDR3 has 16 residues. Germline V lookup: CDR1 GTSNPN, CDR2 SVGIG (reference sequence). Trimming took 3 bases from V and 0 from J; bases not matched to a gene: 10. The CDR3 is CAWRDWGQSMNTEAFF. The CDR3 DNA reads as TGTGCCTGGAGGGATTGGGGACAGTCCATGAACACTGAAGCTTTCTTT.

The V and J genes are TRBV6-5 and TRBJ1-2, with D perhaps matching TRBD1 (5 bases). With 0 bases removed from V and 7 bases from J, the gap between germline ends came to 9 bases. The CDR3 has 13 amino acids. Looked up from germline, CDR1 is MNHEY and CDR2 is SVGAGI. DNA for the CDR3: TGTGCCAGCAGTTACTCGGGGGGTTTTGGCTACACCTTC. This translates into CASSYSGGFGYTF.